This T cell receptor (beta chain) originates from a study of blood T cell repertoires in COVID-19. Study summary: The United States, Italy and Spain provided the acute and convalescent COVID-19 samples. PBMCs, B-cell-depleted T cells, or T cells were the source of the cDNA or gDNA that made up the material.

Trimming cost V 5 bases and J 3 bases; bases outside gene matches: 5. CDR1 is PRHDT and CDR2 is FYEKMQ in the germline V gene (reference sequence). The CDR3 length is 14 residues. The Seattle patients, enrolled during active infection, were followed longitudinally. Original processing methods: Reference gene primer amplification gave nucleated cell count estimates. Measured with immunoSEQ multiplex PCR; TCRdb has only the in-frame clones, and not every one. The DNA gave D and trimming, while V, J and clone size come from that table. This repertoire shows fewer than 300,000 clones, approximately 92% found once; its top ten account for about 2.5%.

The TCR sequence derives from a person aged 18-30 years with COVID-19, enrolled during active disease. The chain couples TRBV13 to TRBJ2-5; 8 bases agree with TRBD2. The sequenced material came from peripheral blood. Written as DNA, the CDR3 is TGTGCCAGCAGCAGCGGGAGTAAGGAAGAGACCCAGTACTTC. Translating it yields CASSSGSKEETQYF. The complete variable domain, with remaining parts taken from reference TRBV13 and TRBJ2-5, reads AAGVIQSPRHLIKEKRETATLKCYPIPRHDTVYWYQQGPGQDPQFLISFYEKMQSDKGSIPDRFSAQQFSDYHSELNMSSLELGDSALYFCASSSGSKEETQYFGPGTRLLVL.